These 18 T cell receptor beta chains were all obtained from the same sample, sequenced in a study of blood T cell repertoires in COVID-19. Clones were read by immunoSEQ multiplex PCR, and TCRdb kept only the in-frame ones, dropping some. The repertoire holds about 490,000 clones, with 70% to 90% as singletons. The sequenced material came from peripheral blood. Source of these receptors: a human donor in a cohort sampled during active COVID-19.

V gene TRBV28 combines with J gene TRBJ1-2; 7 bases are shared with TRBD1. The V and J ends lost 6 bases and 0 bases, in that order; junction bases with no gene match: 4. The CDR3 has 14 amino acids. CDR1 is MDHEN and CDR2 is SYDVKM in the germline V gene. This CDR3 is CASRKQGPNYGYTF. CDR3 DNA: TGTGCCAGCAGGAAACAGGGGCCTAACTATGGCTACACCTTC.

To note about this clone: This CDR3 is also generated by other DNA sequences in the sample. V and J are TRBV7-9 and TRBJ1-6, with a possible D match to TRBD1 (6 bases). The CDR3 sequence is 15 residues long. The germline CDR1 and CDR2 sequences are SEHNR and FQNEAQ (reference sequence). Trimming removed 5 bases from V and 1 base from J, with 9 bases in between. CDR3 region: CASSLGQSYNSPLHF. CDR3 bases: TGTGCCAGCAGCCTAGGACAGTCCTATAATTCACCCCTCCACTTT.

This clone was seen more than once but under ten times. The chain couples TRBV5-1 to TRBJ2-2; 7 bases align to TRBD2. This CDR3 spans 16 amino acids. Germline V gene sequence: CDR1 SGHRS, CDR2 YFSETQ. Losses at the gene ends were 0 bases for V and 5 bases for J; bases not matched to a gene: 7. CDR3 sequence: CASSLATSGVTGELFF. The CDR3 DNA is TGCGCCAGCAGCTTGGCTACCAGCGGGGTTACCGGGGAGCTGTTTTTT.

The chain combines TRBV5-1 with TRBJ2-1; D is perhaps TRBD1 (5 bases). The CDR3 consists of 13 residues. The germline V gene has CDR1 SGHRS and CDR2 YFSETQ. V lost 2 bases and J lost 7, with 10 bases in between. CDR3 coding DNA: TGCGCCAGCAGCTTCAACAGGCAGAATGAGCAGTTCTTC. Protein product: CASSFNRQNEQFF.

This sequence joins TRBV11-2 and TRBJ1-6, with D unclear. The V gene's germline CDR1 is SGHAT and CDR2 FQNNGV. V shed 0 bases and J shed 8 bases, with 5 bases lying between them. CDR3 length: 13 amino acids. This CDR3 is CASSLDRDSPLHF. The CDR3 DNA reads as TGTGCCAGCAGCTTAGATCGGGATTCACCCCTCCACTTT.

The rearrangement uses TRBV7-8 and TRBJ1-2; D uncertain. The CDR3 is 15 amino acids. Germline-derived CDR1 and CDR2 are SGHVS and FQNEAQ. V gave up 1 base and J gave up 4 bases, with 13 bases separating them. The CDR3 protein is CASSLVWGEGYGYTF. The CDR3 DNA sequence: TGTGCCAGCAGCTTAGTTTGGGGAGAGGGCTATGGCTACACCTTC.

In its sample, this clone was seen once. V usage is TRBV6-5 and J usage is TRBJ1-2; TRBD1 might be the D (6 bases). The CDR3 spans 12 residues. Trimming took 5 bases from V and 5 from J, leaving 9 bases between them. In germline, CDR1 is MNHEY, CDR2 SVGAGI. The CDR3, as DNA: TGTGCCAGCAGTCCCAGGGGATATGGCTACACCTTC. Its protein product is CASSPRGYGYTF.

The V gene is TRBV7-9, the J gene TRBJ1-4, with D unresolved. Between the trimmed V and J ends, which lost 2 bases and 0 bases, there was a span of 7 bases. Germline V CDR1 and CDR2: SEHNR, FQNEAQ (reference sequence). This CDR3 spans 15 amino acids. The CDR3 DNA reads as TGTGCCAGCAGCTTATTACTCCCAACTAATGAAAAACTGTTTTTT. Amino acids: CASSLLLPTNEKLFF.

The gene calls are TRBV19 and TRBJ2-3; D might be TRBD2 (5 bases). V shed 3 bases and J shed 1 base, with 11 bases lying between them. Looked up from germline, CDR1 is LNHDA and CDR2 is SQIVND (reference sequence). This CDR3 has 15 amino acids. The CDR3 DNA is TGTGCCAGTAGTATCCTAGCAGGCGGCACAGATACGCAGTATTTT. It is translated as CASSILAGGTDTQYF.

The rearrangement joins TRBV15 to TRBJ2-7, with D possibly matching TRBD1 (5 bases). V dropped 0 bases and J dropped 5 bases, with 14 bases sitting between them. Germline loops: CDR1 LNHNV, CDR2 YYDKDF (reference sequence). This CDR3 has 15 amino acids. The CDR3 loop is CATSRDLRANHEQYF. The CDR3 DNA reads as TGTGCCACCAGCAGAGATCTCAGGGCCAACCACGAGCAGTACTTC.

DNA of the CDR3: TGTGCCAGCAGCCCGATTAGGATGCGGTCCACTGAAGCTTTCTTT. It is translated as CASSPIRMRSTEAFF. This sequence joins TRBV6-5 and TRBJ1-1; the D is unclear. CDR3 length equals 15 residues. The germline V and J ends were trimmed by 6 bases and 4 bases, with 18 bases remaining between them. Germline CDR1 reads MNHEY; CDR2 reads SVGAGI.

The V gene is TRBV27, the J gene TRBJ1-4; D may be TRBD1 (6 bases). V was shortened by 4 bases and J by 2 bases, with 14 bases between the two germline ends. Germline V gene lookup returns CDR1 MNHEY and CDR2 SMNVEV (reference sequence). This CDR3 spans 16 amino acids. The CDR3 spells CASSSPQGATNEKLFF. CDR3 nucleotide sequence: TGTGCCAGCAGTTCGCCACAGGGAGCGACTAATGAAAAACTGTTTTTT.

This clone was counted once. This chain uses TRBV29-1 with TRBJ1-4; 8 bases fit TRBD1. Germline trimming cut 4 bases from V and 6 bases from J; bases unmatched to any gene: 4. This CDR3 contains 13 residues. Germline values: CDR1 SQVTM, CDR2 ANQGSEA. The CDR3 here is CSVVGQGDEKLFF. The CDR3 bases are TGCAGCGTTGTAGGACAGGGAGATGAAAAACTGTTTTTT.

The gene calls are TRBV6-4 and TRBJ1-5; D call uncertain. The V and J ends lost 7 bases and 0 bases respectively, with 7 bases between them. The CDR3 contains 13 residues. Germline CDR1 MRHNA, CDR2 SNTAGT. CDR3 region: CASILSSNQPQHF. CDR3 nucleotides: TGTGCCAGCATCCTCTCTAGCAATCAGCCCCAGCATTTT.

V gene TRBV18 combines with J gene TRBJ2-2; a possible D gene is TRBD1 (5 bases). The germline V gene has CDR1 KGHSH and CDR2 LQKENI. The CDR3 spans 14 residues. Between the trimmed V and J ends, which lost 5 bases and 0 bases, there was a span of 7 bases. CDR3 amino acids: CASSEQANTGELFF. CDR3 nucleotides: TGTGCCAGCTCAGAACAGGCGAACACCGGGGAGCTGTTTTTT.

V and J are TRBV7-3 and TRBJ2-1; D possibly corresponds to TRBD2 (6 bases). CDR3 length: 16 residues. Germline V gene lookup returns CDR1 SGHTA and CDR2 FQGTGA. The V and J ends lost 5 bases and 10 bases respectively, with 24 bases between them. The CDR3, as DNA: TGTGCCAGCAGCAGGGATTCAAGCGGGCCGTTATTGGAGCAGTTCTTC. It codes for CASSRDSSGPLLEQFF. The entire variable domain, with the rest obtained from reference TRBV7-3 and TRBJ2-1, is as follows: GAGVSQTPSNKVTEKGKYVELRCDPISGHTALYWYRQSLGQGPEFLIYFQGTGAADDSGLPNDRFFAVRPEGSVSTLKIQRTERGDSAVYLCASSRDSSGPLLEQFFGPGTRLTVL.

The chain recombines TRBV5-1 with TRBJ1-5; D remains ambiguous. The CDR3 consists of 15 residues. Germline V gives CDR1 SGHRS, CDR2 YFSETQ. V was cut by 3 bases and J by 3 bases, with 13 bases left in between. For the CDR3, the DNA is TGCGCCAGCAGCTGGGGAGGGAGTGACAATCAGCCCCAGCATTTT. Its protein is CASSWGGSDNQPQHF.

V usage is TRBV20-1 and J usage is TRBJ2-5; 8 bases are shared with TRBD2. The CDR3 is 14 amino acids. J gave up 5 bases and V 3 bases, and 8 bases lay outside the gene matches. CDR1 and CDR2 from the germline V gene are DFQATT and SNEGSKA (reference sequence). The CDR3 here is CSASISGRAETQYF. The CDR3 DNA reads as TGCAGTGCTAGTATTTCCGGGAGGGCCGAGACCCAGTACTTC.